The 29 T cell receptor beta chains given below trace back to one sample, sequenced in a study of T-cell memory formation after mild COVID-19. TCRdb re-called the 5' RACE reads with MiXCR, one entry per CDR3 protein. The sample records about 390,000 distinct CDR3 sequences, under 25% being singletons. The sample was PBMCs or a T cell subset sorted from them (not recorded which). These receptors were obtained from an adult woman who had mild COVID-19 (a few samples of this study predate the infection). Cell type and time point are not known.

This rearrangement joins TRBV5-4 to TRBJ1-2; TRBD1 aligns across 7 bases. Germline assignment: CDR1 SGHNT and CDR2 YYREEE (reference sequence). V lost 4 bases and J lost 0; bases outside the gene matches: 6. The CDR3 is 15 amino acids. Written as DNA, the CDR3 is TGTGCCAGCAGCGCCACAGGGGAAGCTAACTATGGCTACACCTTC. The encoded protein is CASSATGEANYGYTF. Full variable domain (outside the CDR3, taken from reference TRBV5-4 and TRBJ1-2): ETGVTQSPTHLIKTRGQQVTLRCSSQSGHNTVSWYQQALGQGPQFIFQYYREEENGRGNFPPRFSGLQFPNYSSELNVNALELDDSALYLCASSATGEANYGYTFGSGTRLTVV.

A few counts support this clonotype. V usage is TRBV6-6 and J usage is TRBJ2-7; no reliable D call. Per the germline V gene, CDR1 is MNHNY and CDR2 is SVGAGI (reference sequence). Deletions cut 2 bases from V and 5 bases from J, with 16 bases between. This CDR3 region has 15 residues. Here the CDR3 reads CASSYETLRAHEQYF. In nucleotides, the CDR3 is TGTGCCAGCAGTTACGAAACTCTCCGTGCCCACGAGCAGTACTTC.

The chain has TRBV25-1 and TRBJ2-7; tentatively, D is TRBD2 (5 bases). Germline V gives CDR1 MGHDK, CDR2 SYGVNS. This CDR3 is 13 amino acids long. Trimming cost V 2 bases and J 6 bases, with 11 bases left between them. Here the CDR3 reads CASSEIGVGEQYF. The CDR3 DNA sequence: TGTGCCAGCAGTGAAATCGGGGTTGGCGAGCAGTACTTC.

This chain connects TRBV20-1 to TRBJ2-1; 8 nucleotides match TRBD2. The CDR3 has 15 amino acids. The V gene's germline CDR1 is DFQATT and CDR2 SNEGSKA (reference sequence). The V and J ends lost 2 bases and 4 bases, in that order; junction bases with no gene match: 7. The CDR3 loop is CSARPQREWYNEQFF. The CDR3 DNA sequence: TGCAGTGCTAGACCCCAGCGGGAGTGGTACAATGAGCAGTTCTTC.

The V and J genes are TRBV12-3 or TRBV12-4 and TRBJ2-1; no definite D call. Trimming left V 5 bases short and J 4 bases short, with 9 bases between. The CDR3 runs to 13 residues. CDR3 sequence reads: CASSRTDYNEQFF. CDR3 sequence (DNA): TGTGCCAGCAGTCGGACGGATTACAATGAGCAGTTCTTC.

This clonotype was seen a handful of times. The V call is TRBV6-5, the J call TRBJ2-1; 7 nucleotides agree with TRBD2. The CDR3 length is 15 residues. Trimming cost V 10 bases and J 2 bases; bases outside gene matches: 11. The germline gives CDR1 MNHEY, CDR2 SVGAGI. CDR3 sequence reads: CATRSGGGTYNEQFF. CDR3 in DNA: TGTGCCACCCGATCGGGGGGAGGGACCTACAATGAGCAGTTCTTC.

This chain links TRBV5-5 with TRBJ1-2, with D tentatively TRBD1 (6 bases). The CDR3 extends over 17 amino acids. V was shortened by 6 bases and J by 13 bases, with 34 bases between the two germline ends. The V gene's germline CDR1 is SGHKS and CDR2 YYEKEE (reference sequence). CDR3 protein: CASTHQITGQGPVRGTF. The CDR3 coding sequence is TGTGCCAGCACACACCAGATTACGGGACAAGGCCCTGTGCGTGGCACCTTC.

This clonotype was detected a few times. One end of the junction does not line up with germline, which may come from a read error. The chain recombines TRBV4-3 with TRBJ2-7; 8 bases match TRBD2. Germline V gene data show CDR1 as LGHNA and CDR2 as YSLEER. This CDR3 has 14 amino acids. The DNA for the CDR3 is TGTGCCAGCAGCCAAGATCGGGGGGGCTACGAGCAGTACTTC. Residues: CASSQDRGGYEQYF.

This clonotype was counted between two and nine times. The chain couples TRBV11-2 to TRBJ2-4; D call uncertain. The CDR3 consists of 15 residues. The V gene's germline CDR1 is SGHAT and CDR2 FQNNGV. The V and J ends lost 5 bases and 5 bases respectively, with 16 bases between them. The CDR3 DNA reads TGTGCCAGCAGCACTGGGCCTCCCGTCCAAAACATTCAGTACTTC. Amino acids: CASSTGPPVQNIQYF. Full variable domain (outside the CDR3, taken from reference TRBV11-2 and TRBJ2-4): EAGVAQSPRYKIIEKRQSVAFWCNPISGHATLYWYQQILGQGPKLLIQFQNNGVVDDSQLPKDRFSAERLKGVDSTLKIQPAKLEDSAVYLCASSTGPPVQNIQYFGAGTRLSVL.

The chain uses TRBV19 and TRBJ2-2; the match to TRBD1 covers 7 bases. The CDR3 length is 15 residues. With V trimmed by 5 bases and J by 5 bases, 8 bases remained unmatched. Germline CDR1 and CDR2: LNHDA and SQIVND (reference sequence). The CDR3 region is CASSALQGWTGELFF. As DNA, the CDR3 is TGTGCCAGTAGTGCCTTACAGGGGTGGACCGGGGAGCTGTTTTTT.

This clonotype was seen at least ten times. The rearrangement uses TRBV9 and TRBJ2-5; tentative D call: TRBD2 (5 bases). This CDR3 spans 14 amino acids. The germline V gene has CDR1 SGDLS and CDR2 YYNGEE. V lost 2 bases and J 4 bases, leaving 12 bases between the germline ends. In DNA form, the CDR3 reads TGTGCCAGCAGCGTTTCCGGAGGCGGAGAGACCCAGTACTTC. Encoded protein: CASSVSGGGETQYF. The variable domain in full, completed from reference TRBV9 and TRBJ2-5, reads DSGVTQTPKHLITATGQRVTLRCSPRSGDLSVYWYQQSLDQGLQFLIQYYNGEERAKGNILERFSAQQFPDLHSELNLSSLELGDSALYFCASSVSGGGETQYFGPGTRLLVL.

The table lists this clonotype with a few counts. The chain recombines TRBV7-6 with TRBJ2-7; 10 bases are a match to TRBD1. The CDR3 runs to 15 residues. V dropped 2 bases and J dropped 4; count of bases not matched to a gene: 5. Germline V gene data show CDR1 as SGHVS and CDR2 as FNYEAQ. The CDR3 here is CASSLQDRGPYEQYF. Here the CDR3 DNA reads TGTGCCAGCAGCTTACAAGACAGGGGGCCATACGAGCAGTACTTC.

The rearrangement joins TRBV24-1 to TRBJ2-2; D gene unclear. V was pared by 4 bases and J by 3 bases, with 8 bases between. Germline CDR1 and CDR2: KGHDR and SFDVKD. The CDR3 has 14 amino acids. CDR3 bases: TGTGCCACCAGTGAACCTATTGACACCGGGGAGCTGTTTTTT. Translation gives CATSEPIDTGELFF.

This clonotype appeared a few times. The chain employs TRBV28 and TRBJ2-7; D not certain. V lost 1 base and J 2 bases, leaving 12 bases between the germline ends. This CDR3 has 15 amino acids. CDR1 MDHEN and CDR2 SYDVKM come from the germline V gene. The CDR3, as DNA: TGTGCCAGCAGTTTATCGCGTGACACAACCTACGAGCAGTACTTC. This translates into CASSLSRDTTYEQYF.

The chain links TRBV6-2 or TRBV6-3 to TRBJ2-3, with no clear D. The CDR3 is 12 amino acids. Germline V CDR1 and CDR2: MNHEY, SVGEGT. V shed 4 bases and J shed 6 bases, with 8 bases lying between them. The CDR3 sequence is CASSFSPDTQYF. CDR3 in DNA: TGTGCCAGCAGTTTTTCCCCGGATACGCAGTATTTT.

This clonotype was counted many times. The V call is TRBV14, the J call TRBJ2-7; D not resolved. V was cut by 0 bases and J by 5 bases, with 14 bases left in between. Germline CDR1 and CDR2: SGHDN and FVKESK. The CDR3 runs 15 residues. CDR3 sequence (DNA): TGTGCCAGCAGCCAAGAAGTAGAAATGCGGAACGAGCAGTACTTC. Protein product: CASSQEVEMRNEQYF.

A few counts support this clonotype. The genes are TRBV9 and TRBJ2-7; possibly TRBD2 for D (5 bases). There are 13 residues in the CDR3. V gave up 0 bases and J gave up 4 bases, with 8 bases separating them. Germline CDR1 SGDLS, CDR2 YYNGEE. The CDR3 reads CASSVERDYEQYF. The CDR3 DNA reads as TGTGCCAGCAGCGTAGAGAGGGATTACGAGCAGTACTTC.

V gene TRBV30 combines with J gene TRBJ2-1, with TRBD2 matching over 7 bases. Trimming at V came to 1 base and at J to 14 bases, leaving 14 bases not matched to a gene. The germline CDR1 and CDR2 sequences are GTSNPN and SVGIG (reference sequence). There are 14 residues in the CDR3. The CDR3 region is CAWSGGGTGMSKFF. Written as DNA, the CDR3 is TGTGCCTGGAGTGGGGGGGGAACAGGTATGAGTAAGTTCTTC.

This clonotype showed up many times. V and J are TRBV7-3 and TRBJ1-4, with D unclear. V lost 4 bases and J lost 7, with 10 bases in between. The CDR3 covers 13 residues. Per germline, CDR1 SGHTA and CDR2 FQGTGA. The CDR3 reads CASSSFVGEKLFF. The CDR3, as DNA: TGTGCCAGCAGCTCCTTTGTCGGTGAAAAACTGTTTTTT.

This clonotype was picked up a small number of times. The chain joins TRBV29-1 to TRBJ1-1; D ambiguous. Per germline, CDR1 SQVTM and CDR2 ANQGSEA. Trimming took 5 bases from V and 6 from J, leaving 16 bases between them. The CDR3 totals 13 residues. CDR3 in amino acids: CSVINDARAEAFF. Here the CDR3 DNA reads TGCAGCGTTATAAATGACGCACGGGCTGAAGCTTTCTTT.

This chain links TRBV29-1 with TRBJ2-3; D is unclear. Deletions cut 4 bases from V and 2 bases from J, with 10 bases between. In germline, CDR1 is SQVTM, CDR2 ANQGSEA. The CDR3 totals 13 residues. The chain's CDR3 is CSVGRLLTDTQYF. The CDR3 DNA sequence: TGCAGCGTTGGCAGGCTTCTCACAGATACGCAGTATTTT.

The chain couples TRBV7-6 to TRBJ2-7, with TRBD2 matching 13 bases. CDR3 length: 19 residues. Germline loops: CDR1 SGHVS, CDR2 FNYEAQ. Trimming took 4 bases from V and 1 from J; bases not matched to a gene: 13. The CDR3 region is CASSSQGLAGKMGSYEQYF. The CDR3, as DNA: TGTGCCAGCAGCTCCCAGGGACTAGCGGGAAAAATGGGTTCCTACGAGCAGTACTTC.

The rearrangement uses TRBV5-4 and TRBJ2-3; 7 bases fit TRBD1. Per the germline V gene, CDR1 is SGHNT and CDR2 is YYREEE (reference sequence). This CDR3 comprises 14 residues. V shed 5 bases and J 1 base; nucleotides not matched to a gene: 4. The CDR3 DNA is TGTGCCAGCAGAAGACAGGGCGGCACAGATACGCAGTATTTT. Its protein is CASRRQGGTDTQYF.

In nucleotides, the CDR3 is TGTGCCAGCAGCGTAGGTGGGGCAACCACAGATACGCAGTATTTT. The encoded protein is CASSVGGATTDTQYF. V is TRBV9 and J is TRBJ2-3, with TRBD1 as a possible D gene (5 bases). The CDR3 has 15 amino acids. Between the trimmed V and J ends, which lost 0 bases and 2 bases, there was a span of 10 bases. Per germline, CDR1 SGDLS and CDR2 YYNGEE.

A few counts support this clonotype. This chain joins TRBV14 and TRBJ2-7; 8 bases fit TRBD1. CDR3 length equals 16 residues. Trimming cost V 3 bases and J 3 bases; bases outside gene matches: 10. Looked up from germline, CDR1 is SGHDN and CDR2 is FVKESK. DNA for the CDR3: TGTGCCAGCAGCCAGGGACCGGGACAGGCGGTCTACGAGCAGTACTTC. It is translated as CASSQGPGQAVYEQYF.

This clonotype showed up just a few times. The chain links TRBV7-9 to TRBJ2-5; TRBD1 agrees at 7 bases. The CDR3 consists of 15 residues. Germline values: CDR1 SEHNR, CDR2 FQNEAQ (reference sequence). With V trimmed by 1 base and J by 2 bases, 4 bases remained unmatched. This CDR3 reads CASSLGVGQQETQYF. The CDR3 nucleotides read TGTGCCAGCAGCTTAGGGGTGGGACAGCAAGAGACCCAGTACTTC.

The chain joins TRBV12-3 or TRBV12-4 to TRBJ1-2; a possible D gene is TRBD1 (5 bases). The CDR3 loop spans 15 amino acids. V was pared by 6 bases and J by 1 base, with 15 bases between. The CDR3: CASSDGGAINYGYTF. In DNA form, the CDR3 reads TGTGCCAGCAGCGACGGGGGAGCTATTAACTATGGCTACACCTTC.

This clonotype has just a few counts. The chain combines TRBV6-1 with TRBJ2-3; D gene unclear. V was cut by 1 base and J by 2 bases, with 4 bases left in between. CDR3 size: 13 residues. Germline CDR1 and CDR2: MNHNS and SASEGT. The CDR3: CASSEGPTDTQYF. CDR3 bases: TGTGCCAGCAGTGAAGGTCCCACAGATACGCAGTATTTT.

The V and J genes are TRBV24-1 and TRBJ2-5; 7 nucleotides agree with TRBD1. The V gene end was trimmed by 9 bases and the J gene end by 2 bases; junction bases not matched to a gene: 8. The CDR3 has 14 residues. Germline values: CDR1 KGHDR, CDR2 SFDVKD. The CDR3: CATPTGHFQETQYF. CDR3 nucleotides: TGTGCCACCCCGACAGGGCATTTTCAAGAGACCCAGTACTTC.